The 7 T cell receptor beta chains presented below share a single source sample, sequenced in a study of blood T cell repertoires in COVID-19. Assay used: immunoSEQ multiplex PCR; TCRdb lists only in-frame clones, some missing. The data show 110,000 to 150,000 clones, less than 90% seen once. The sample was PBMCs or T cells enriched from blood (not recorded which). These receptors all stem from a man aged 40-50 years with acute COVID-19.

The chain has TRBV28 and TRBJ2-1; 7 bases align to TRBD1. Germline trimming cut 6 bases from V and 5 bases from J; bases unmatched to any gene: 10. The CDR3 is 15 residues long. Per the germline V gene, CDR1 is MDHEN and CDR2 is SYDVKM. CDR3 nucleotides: TGTGCCAGCAGCGAGACCGGGACAGATAACAATGAGCAGTTCTTC. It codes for CASSETGTDNNEQFF.

The CDR3 DNA reads as TGTGCCAGCAGCTTGGGTCTGACGGGGGGATTGGGCGCCGGGGAGCTGTTTTTT. Protein: CASSLGLTGGLGAGELFF. V usage is TRBV5-4 and J usage is TRBJ2-2, with TRBD2 matching 7 bases. CDR1 is SGHNT and CDR2 is YYREEE in the germline V gene (reference sequence). V gave up 0 bases and J gave up 6 bases; unmatched junction bases: 14. This CDR3 is 18 amino acids long.

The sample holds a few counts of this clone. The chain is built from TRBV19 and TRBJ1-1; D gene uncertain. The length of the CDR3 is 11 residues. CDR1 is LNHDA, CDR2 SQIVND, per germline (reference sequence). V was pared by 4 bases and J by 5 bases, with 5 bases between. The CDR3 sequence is CASSTGTEAFF. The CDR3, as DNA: TGTGCCAGTAGTACGGGTACTGAAGCTTTCTTT.

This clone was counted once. CDR3 nucleotides: TGTGCCAGCAGTGGCCCCGAGGGGGTTAGGAAAAACATTCAGTACTTC. Residues: CASSGPEGVRKNIQYF. The gene calls are TRBV6-1 and TRBJ2-4; possibly TRBD1 for D (6 bases). The CDR3 runs to 16 residues. Germline CDR1 reads MNHNS; CDR2 reads SASEGT. V dropped 4 bases and J dropped 4 bases, with 17 bases sitting between them.

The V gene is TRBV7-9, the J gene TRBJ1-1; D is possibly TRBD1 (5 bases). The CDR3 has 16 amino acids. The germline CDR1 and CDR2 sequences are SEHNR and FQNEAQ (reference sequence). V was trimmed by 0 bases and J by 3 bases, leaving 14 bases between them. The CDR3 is CASSLAPYRRDTEAFF. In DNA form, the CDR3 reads TGTGCCAGCAGCTTAGCGCCTTACAGGAGGGACACTGAAGCTTTCTTT. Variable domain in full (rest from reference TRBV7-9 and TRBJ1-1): DTGVSQNPRHKITKRGQNVTFRCDPISEHNRLYWYRQTLGQGPEFLTYFQNEAQLEKSRLLSDRFSAERPKGSFSTLEIQRTEQGDSAMYLCASSLAPYRRDTEAFFGQGTRLTVV.

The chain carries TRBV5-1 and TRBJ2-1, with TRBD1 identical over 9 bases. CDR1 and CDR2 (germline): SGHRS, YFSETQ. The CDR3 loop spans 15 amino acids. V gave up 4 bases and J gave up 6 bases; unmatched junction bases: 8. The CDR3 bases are TGCGCCAGCAGCCGACAGGGGGAACACGCCAATGAGCAGTTCTTC. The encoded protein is CASSRQGEHANEQFF.

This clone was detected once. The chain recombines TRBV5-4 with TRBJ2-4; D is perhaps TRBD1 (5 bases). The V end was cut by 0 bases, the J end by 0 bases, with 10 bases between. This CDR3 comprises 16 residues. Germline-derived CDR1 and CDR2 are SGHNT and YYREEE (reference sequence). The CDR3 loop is CASSLGQTLAKNIQYF. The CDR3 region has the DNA TGTGCCAGCAGCTTGGGACAGACGCTAGCCAAAAACATTCAGTACTTC.